The 18 T cell receptor beta chains below all came from one sample that was sequenced in a study of blood T cell repertoires in COVID-19. Data came from immunoSEQ multiplex PCR; TCRdb stores just in-frame clones and leaves some out. Of hundreds of thousands of clones listed, around 84% are singletons. Sequences were obtained from PBMCs or T cells enriched from blood (not recorded which). These receptors were collected from a woman in her 50s who had recovered from COVID-19.

The genes are TRBV11-2 and TRBJ1-4, with 7 positions matching TRBD1. Trimming took 6 bases from V and 5 from J; bases not matched to a gene: 3. The CDR3 runs to 13 residues. CDR1 and CDR2 (germline): SGHAT, FQNNGV. CDR3: CASSRDRNEKLFF. The CDR3 nucleotides read TGTGCCAGCAGTCGGGACAGAAATGAAAAACTGTTTTTT.

The chain combines TRBV28 with TRBJ1-1; D may be TRBD1 (6 bases). Trimming left V 3 bases short and J 13 bases short, with 15 bases between. The length of the CDR3 is 12 residues. Germline CDR1 MDHEN, CDR2 SYDVKM. The CDR3 spells CASSFSGGGGFF. DNA for the CDR3: TGTGCCAGCAGTTTTAGCGGGGGAGGGGGTTTCTTT.

The V and J genes are TRBV2 and TRBJ2-5; TRBD2 matches 13 bases. The CDR3 runs to 15 residues. Trimming at V came to 6 bases and at J to 2 bases, leaving 3 bases not matched to a gene. Germline CDR1 is SNHLY and CDR2 is FYNNEI. The CDR3: CASSWTSGGQETQYF. The CDR3 DNA is TGTGCCAGCAGCTGGACTAGCGGGGGACAAGAGACCCAGTACTTC.

V is TRBV27 and J is TRBJ1-2; the match to TRBD1 covers 11 bases. This CDR3 spans 17 amino acids. Germline trimming cut 2 bases from V and 8 bases from J; bases unmatched to any gene: 13. From germline, CDR1 is MNHEY and CDR2 SMNVEV (reference sequence). The CDR3 DNA reads TGTGCCAGCAGTTTAAGTTACGTAGGACAGGGGGCTGGGGGCTACACCTTC. Amino acid sequence: CASSLSYVGQGAGGYTF.

The V call is TRBV14, the J call TRBJ1-3; 7 bases map to TRBD1. J gave up 1 base and V 4 bases, and 4 bases lay outside the gene matches. The CDR3 has 15 amino acids. The germline V gene encodes CDR1 SGHDN and CDR2 FVKESK. The CDR3 DNA follows: TGTGCCAGCAGCCGCTACAGGGGATCTGGAAACACCATATATTTT. Encoded protein: CASSRYRGSGNTIYF.

The chain carries TRBV9 and TRBJ1-1; weak D call: TRBD1 (5 bases). CDR3 size: 15 residues. V lost 0 bases and J lost 1, with 10 bases in between. The germline gives CDR1 SGDLS, CDR2 YYNGEE. The CDR3 DNA follows: TGTGCCAGCAGCGTAGGTGACAGTCCGAACACTGAAGCTTTCTTT. The encoded protein is CASSVGDSPNTEAFF.

The CDR3 loop reads CASSEGAPRELFF. Written as DNA, the CDR3 is TGTGCCAGCAGTGAAGGGGCGCCCCGAGAGCTGTTTTTT. The chain is built from TRBV2 and TRBJ2-2; D is undetermined. The germline CDR1 and CDR2 sequences are SNHLY and FYNNEI. V gave up 1 base and J gave up 11 bases, with 11 bases separating them. The CDR3 totals 13 residues. The entire variable domain, with the rest obtained from reference TRBV2 and TRBJ2-2, is as follows: EPEVTQTPSHQVTQMGQEVILRCVPISNHLYFYWYRQILGQKVEFLVSFYNNEISEKSEIFDDQFSVERPDGSNFTLKIRSTKLEDSAMYFCASSEGAPRELFFGEGSRLTVL.

The rearrangement links TRBV13 to TRBJ2-6; the match to TRBD1 covers 7 bases. This CDR3 has 17 residues. Germline V lookup: CDR1 PRHDT, CDR2 FYEKMQ (reference sequence). After removal of 4 bases from V and 0 bases from J, the junction contained 6 bases not matched to a gene. CDR3 DNA sequence: TGTGCCAGCAGCTCCCAAGGGGGCCTCTCTGGGGCCAACGTCCTGACTTTC. It is translated as CASSSQGGLSGANVLTF.

V gene TRBV25-1 combines with J gene TRBJ2-1; 7 nucleotides align to TRBD2. V was pared by 4 bases and J by 2 bases, with 11 bases of the junction left unmatched. The germline V gene has CDR1 MGHDK and CDR2 SYGVNS. The CDR3 length is 17 residues. The CDR3 DNA reads as TGTGCCAGCAGTGGCCTGATGGGGGGAGGGACCTACAATGAGCAGTTCTTC. It is translated as CASSGLMGGGTYNEQFF.

The chain joins TRBV19 to TRBJ2-2; D perhaps matches TRBD2 (5 bases). The CDR3 has 14 residues. The V gene's germline CDR1 is LNHDA and CDR2 SQIVND (reference sequence). The V end was cut by 6 bases, the J end by 0 bases, with 8 bases between. This chain's CDR3 is CASSTGTNTGELFF. CDR3 nucleotide sequence: TGTGCCAGTAGCACCGGGACGAACACCGGGGAGCTGTTTTTT.

V and J are TRBV2 and TRBJ2-7; TRBD2 matches at 9 bases. The length of the CDR3 is 19 residues. CDR1 SNHLY and CDR2 FYNNEI come from the germline V gene. The trim removed 6 bases at V and 6 bases at J, leaving 24 bases unmatched. CDR3 sequence (DNA): TGTGCCAGCAGATCTAGTCCAGGGGGGGAGCTAGCGGGGCCCGGCGAGCAGTACTTC. Protein product: CASRSSPGGELAGPGEQYF.

As for this clone: Within the sample, other DNA sequences also encode this same CDR3. J is TRBJ1-1 and V is TRBV18, with D possibly TRBD1 on 6 matching bases. This CDR3 is 15 amino acids long. Trimming shortened V by 0 bases and J by 2 bases, and 10 bases separated the two germline ends. CDR1 and CDR2 (germline): KGHSH, LQKENI. CDR3 in amino acids: CASSPPRGLNTEAFF. Here the CDR3 DNA reads TGTGCCAGCTCACCACCGCGGGGGCTAAACACTGAAGCTTTCTTT. The full variable domain, completed using reference TRBV18 and TRBJ1-1, is NAGVMQNPRHLVRRRGQEARLRCSPMKGHSHVYWYRQLPEEGLKFMVYLQKENIIDESGMPKERFSAEFPKEGPSILRIQQVVRGDSAAYFCASSPPRGLNTEAFFGQGTRLTVV.

CDR3: CASSVGENNQPQHF. DNA for the CDR3: TGTGCCAGCAGTGTAGGAGAAAACAATCAGCCCCAGCATTTT. The chain carries TRBV2 and TRBJ1-5; D uncertain. The CDR3 is 14 residues long. Germline assignment: CDR1 SNHLY and CDR2 FYNNEI. V shed 4 bases and J shed 3 bases, with 10 bases lying between them.

This chain uses TRBV3-1 (or the pseudogene TRBV3-2) with TRBJ2-5; 11 positions match TRBD2. Germline V lookup: CDR1 LGHDT, CDR2 YNNKEL (reference sequence). CDR3 length: 15 residues. Unmatched junction bases numbered 2, after V lost 1 base and J lost 4 bases. The CDR3 DNA sequence: TGTGCCAGCAGCCAAGTAACTAGCGGGAGAGAGACCCAGTACTTC. Its translation is CASSQVTSGRETQYF.

V gene TRBV6-5 combines with J gene TRBJ1-1, with D tentatively TRBD1 (5 bases). Germline CDR1 is MNHEY and CDR2 is SVGAGI. V lost 8 bases, J lost 1 base, and 14 bases lay in between. There are 14 residues in the CDR3. DNA of the CDR3: TGTGCCAGCTTGGGGCTTACAGGGAACACTGAAGCTTTCTTT. Translation: CASLGLTGNTEAFF.

V usage is TRBV29-1 and J usage is TRBJ2-3; 11 bases match TRBD2. CDR1 is SQVTM and CDR2 is ANQGSEA in the germline V gene. V shed 1 base and J 6 bases; nucleotides not matched to a gene: 6. The CDR3 loop spans 15 amino acids. CDR3 coding DNA: TGCAGCGTTGAAGTACTAGCGGGAGTAGCCGATACGCAGTATTTT. As protein: CSVEVLAGVADTQYF.

The chain couples TRBV7-3 to TRBJ2-3; TRBD2 aligns across 8 bases. V lost 8 bases to trimming and J lost 4 bases; unmatched junction nucleotides: 8. The germline V gene encodes CDR1 SGHTA and CDR2 FQGTGA. This CDR3 has 14 residues. CDR3 sequence: CASRGGRLADTQYF. The CDR3 DNA sequence: TGTGCCAGCCGGGGCGGGAGGCTTGCAGATACGCAGTATTTT.

This clone was detected once. This rearrangement joins TRBV3-1 (or the pseudogene TRBV3-2) to TRBJ1-5; no reliable D call. Germline-derived CDR1 and CDR2 are LGHDT and YNNKEL (reference sequence). The CDR3 spans 13 residues. V was cut by 4 bases and J by 9 bases, with 13 bases left in between. The CDR3 DNA follows: TGTGCCAGCAGCCCCACCCGGAGTGGGCCCCAGCATTTT. Its protein is CASSPTRSGPQHF.